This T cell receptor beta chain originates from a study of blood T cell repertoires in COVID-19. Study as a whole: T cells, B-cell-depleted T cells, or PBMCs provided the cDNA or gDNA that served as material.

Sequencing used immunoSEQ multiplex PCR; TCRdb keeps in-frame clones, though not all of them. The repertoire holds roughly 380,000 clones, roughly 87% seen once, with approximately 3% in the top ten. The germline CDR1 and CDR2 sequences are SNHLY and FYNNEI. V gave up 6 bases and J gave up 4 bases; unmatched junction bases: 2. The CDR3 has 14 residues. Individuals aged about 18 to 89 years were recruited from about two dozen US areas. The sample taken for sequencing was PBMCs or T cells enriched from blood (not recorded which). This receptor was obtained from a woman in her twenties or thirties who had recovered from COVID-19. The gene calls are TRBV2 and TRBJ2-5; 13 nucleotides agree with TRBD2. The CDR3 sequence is CASRRTSGRETQYF. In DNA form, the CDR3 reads TGTGCCAGCAGGAGGACTAGCGGGAGAGAGACCCAGTACTTC.